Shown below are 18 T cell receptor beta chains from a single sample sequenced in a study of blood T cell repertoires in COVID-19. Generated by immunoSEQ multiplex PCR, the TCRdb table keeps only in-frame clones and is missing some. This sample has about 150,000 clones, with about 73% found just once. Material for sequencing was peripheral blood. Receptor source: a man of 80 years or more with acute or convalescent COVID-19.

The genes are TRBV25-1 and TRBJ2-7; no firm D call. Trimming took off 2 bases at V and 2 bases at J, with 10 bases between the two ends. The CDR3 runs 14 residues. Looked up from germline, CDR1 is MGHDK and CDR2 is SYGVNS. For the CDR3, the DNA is TGTGCCAGCAGTGAAAGACAACCGCCCTACGAGCAGTACTTC. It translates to CASSERQPPYEQYF.

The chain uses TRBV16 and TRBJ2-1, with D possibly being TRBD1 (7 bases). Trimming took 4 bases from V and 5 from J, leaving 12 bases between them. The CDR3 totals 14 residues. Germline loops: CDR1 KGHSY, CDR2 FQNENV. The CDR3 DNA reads TGTGCCAGCAGCCGGAGGGGGCCCAACAATGAGCAGTTCTTC. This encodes CASSRRGPNNEQFF.

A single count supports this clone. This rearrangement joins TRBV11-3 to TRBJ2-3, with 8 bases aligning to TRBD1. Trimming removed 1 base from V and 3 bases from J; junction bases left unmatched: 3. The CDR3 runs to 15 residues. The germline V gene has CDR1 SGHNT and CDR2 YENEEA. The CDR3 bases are TGTGCCAGCAGCTTAGTGGACAGGGTAACAGATACGCAGTATTTT. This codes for CASSLVDRVTDTQYF.

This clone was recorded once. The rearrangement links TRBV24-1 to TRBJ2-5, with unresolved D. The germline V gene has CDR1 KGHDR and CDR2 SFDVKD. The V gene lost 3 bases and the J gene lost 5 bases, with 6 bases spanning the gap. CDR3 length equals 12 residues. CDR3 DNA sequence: TGTGCCACCAGTGATCCCCTCGAGACCCAGTACTTC. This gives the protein CATSDPLETQYF.

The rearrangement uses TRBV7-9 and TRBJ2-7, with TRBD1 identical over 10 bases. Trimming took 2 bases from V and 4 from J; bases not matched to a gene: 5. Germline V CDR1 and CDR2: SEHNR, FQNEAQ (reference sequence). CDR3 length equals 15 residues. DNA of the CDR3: TGTGCCAGCAGCTTAACGGGACAGGGGCTTTACGAGCAGTACTTC. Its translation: CASSLTGQGLYEQYF.

For the CDR3, the DNA is TGTGCCAGCTCACTTAGACAGGCCGCCTACAATGAGCAGTTCTTC. Amino acid sequence: CASSLRQAAYNEQFF. The chain is built from TRBV18 and TRBJ2-1; a possible D gene is TRBD1 (6 bases). Germline V gene sequence: CDR1 KGHSH, CDR2 LQKENI. The CDR3 is 15 amino acids. With 4 bases removed from V and 2 bases from J, the gap between germline ends came to 12 bases.

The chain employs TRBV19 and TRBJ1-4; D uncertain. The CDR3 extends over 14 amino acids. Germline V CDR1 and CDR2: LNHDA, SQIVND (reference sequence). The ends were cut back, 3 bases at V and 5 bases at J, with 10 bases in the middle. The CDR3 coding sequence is TGTGCCAGTAGTATTTACAGCGGGAATGAAAAACTGTTTTTT. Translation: CASSIYSGNEKLFF. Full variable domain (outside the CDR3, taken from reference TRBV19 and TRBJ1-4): DGGITQSPKYLFRKEGQNVTLSCEQNLNHDAMYWYRQDPGQGLRLIYYSQIVNDFQKGDIAEGYSVSREKKESFPLTVTSAQKNPTAFYLCASSIYSGNEKLFFGSGTQLSVL.

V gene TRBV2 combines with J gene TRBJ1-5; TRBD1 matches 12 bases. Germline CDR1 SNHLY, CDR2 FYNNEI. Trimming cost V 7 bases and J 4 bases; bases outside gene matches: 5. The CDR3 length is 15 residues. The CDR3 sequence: CASTGTGGGNQPQHF. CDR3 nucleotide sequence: TGTGCCAGCACCGGGACAGGGGGCGGGAATCAGCCCCAGCATTTT.

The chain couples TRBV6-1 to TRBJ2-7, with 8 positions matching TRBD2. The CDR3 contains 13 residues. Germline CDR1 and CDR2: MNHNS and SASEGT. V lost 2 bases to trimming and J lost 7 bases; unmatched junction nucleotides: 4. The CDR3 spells CASSETGGTEQYV. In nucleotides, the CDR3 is TGTGCCAGCAGTGAAACGGGGGGGACGGAGCAGTACGTC.

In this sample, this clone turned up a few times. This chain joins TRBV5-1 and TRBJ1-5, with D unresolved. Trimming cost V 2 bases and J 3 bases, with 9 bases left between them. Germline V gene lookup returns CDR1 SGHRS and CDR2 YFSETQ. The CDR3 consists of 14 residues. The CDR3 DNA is TGCGCCAGCAGCTTAGACGGACTCAATCAGCCCCAGCATTTT. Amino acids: CASSLDGLNQPQHF.

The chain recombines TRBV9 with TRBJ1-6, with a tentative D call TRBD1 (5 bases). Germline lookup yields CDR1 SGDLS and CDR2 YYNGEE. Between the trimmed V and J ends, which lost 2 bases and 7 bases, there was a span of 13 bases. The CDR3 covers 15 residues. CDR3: CASSVGGWENSPLHF. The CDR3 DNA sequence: TGTGCCAGCAGCGTCGGGGGTTGGGAAAATTCACCCCTCCACTTT.

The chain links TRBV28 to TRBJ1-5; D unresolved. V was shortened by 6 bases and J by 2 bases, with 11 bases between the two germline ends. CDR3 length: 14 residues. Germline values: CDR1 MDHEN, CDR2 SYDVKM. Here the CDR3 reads CASSARLGNQPQHF. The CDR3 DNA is TGTGCCAGCAGCGCCCGATTAGGCAATCAGCCCCAGCATTTT.

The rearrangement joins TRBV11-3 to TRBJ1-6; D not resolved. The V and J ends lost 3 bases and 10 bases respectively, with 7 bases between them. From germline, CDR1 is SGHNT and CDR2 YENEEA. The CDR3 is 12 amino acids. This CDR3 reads CASSFNRSPLHF. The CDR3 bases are TGTGCCAGCAGCTTCAACCGGTCACCCCTCCACTTT.

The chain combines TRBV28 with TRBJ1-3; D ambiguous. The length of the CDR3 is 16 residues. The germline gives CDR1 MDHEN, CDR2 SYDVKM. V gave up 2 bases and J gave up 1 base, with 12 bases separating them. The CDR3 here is CASSLGSWSSGNTIYF. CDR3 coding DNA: TGTGCCAGCAGTTTAGGGAGTTGGTCATCTGGAAACACCATATATTTT. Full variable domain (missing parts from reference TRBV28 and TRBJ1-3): DVKVTQSSRYLVKRTGEKVFLECVQDMDHENMFWYRQDPGLGLRLIYFSYDVKMKEKGDIPEGYSVSREKKERFSLILESASTNQTSMYLCASSLGSWSSGNTIYFGEGSWLTVV.

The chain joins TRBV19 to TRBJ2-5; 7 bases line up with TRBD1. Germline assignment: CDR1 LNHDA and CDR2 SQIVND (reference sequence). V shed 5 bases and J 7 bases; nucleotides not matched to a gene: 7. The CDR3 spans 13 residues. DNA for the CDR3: TGTGCCAGTAGTGCGAGGGGGCAGGTGACCCAGTACTTC. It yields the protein CASSARGQVTQYF. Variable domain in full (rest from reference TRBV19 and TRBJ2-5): DGGITQSPKYLFRKEGQNVTLSCEQNLNHDAMYWYRQDPGQGLRLIYYSQIVNDFQKGDIAEGYSVSREKKESFPLTVTSAQKNPTAFYLCASSARGQVTQYFGPGTRLLVL.

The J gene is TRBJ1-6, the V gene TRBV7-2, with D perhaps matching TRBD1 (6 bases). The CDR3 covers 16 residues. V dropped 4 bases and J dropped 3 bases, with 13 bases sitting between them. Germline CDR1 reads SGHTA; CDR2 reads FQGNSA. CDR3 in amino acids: CASSSFRDIYNSPLHF. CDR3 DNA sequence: TGTGCCAGCAGCTCGTTCCGGGACATCTATAATTCACCCCTCCACTTT.

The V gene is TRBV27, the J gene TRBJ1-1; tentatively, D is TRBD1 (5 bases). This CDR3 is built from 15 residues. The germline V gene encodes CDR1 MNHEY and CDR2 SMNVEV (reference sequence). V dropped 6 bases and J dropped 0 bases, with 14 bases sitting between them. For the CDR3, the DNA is TGTGCCAGCAGACAATGGGAGGGGTTGAACACTGAAGCTTTCTTT. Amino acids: CASRQWEGLNTEAFF.

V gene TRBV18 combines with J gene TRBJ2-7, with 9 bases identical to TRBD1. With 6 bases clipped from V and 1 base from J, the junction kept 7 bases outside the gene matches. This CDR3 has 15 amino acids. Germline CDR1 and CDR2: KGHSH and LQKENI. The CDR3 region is CASSPGTGYSYEQYV. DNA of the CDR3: TGTGCCAGCTCCCCTGGGACAGGGTATTCCTACGAGCAGTACGTC.